This T cell receptor beta chain was recorded in a study of cytomegalovirus exposure and HLA in healthy donors (TCRdb year 2017). Background on the whole study: An earlier analysis of some 600 of the donors reported 276 Gb of sequence data and around 120 million unique TCR beta sequences obtained from approximately 180 million T cells. The study profiled the T cell repertoires of around 700 subjects by immunosequencing and related them to cytomegalovirus serostatus. The study combined high-throughput TCR immunosequencing, statistical association of individual TCRs with disease status, and machine learning to predict cytomegalovirus infection status. Donor age, sex, ethnicity and CMV serostatus were collected together with the repertoire data. Across 398 genotyped donors of the cohort, an average of about 250,000 unique TCR beta nucleotide sequences per donor were sequenced, and 15% to 20% of those sequences were non-productive. Typing coverage varied by locus: about 620-640 donors for A, B, C, DRB1 and DQB1; approximately 560 for DQA1; more than 600 for DPA1; approximately 450 for DPB1. A later analysis re-examined previously published TCR beta repertoires from more than 650 donors and added high-resolution HLA genotyping to investigate patterns of TCR occurrence. Along with the roughly 700-subject first cohort, a separate validation cohort of roughly 110 different subjects was used. A later genetic analysis took genome-wide SNP genotypes for about 60% of the roughly 670 donors and used that subset as a discovery cohort. To decide whether each TCR beta V gene segment behaved as functional or pseudogenic, an earlier analysis of some 580 of the donors relied on high-throughput TCR beta sequencing. HLA typing covered class I and class II loci at four-digit resolution. Because of strong linkage in the cohort, roughly five DR-DQ haplotypes were treated as single units for association and clustering. An early release that covered some 640 HLA-typed donors contained approximately 300 gigabases of sequencing data and 70 million to 100 million unique TCR sequences. All discovery cohort repertoires had been generated on a single sequencing platform. The later analysis used no new phenotypic data to find candidate immune exposures, relying instead on TCR beta sequences and their occurrence across donors. The study was designed to test whether signatures of past pathogen exposure could be identified by cataloging public T cell receptors. The genetic ancestry cluster associated with self-reported Caucasian donors included roughly four fifths of the roughly 410 genotyped donors.

The method behind the library was the immunoSEQ multiplex PCR assay. A mixture of 60 forward primers for TCR Vbeta segments and 13 reverse primers for TCR Jbeta segments was used in the multiplex PCR. Amplification of the CDR3 region of rearranged TCR beta genes was performed with a multiplex PCR assay on genomic DNA. On the Illumina HiSeq System, the amplified TCR beta libraries were sequenced as 87-base-pair reads. As for how the authors treated the data: A later analysis tallied some 79 million unique TCR beta chains across the 610 or so repertoires, and some 10 million of those chains were shared by two or more donors. Raw reads were error-corrected and collapsed into unique sequences with a nearest-neighbor algorithm that merged closely related sequences to remove PCR and sequencing errors. Alignment of CDR3 sequences to IMGT reference sequences was used to assign V, D and J gene segments. For a sequence to be retained, a match of at least six nucleotides was required to both a V gene segment and a J gene segment. A rearrangement was called productive if the CDR3 had no stop codons and remained in frame with V and J, and every other rearrangement was called non-productive. Following IMGT convention, CDR3 was defined as the stretch from the second conserved V-encoded cysteine up to the conserved J-encoded phenylalanine. Sequences without an unambiguous match to a single V gene segment were excluded from the earlier analysis of about 600 of the donors. An earlier analysis of 450 to 650 of the donors called V segments functional above 56.7% productive rearrangements and segregating when the between-donor standard deviation exceeded 5%. A statistical classification framework was built for diagnosing cytomegalovirus status from the catalog of TCR beta chain sequences. V and J gene assignment, in a later analysis, came from comparing TCR nucleotide sequences with IMGT/GENE-DB human TR gene sequences. A later analysis assigned CDR3 sequences and most-parsimonious VDJ recombination scenarios with the TCRdist pipeline. In a later analysis, each TCR beta chain was defined by its CDR3 amino acid sequence together with its V-gene family, and reads lacking a unique V-gene family were excluded. As a way to deal with suspected cross-contamination and a sequencing artifact, a later analysis dropped 500 to 700 nucleotide sequences that were highly shared and had low generation probability. A later analysis calculated a clonal expansion index for each public chain from normalized within-repertoire ranks of inferred template counts. In a later analysis, generation probabilities were computed using a VDJ recombination model fitted to out-of-frame rearrangements, and the results were checked against IGoR. A later analysis scored TCR-TCR, TCR-HLA and TCR-CMV co-occurrence with hypergeometric tests, applying a repertoire-size bias correction to TCR pairs. In a later analysis, false discovery rates were estimated by permuting HLA or CMV assignments 20 times. In a later analysis, co-occurring TCRs were grouped using DBSCAN, with TCRdist sequence similarity added in when clustering inside HLA-allele-positive subsets. Co-occurrence clustering excluded repertoires with fewer than 30,000 or more than 120,000 public chains, plus five with anomalous nucleotide sharing. The table comes from immuneACCESS by way of TCRdb, which keeps in-frame sequences with V and J called. Part of the clones is missing from these tables; in studies checked, under half for an unresolved V gene and the rest for unknown reasons. V and J calls plus clone size are reproduced from that table; the DNA served to infer D and trimming. Recorded for this sample are about 90,000 clones; around 70% of them occurred a single time. The top ten clones comprise roughly 16% of the sample.

In total, roughly 710 healthy bone marrow donors made up the cohort. At the time of sampling, all cohort members were nominally healthy, though unrecorded immune exposures were likely present. The donor was CMV seropositive and was included in the group of 270 or so seropositive cohort members. Every donor gave a peripheral blood sample, and the peripheral blood mononuclear cells from that sample were used for TCR beta sequencing. The Qiagen DNeasy Blood Extraction Kit was used to extract genomic DNA from the blood cell samples. Summary of the overall study and its limitations: Because the 87-base-pair reads could not distinguish some IMGT-functional V segments, including TRBV6-2 and TRBV6-3, those segments were excluded. Linkage disequilibrium might explain the correlated functional status among segregating V segments, but an unknown experimental factor could not be ruled out. A further reported finding was that TCR beta sequences accurately predicted the HLA-A and HLA-B alleles for most subjects in the first cohort. Compared with equally common non-associated chains, HLA-associated TCR beta chains in a later analysis were more clonally expanded and had lower generation probabilities. A cluster of highly shared sequence variants was judged likely to represent a technical artifact of the sequencing pipeline. When HLA alleles, especially DR and DQ, strongly co-occurred, TCR associations were difficult to assign to individual alleles. Only TCR beta chains were sequenced in this cohort, and the absence of alpha or paired-chain data limited detectable features. In vitro tests confirmed that a few of the cytomegalovirus-associated TCR beta chains recognize cytomegalovirus antigens. The classifier was reported to diagnose cytomegalovirus status with high specificity and sensitivity in both the original and validation cohorts. A total of fewer than 200 TCR beta chains were listed by the study as associated with cytomegalovirus. The presence/absence analyses assumed that sequencing depth was roughly uniform across donors, and that assumption may not be true. For the cohort, immune exposure information was limited to CMV serostatus. According to the authors, the approach could potentially be generalized to other disease states and immunological phenotypes. An earlier analysis of approximately 540 of the donors showed that most TCR beta V segments appeared in productive rearrangements either about 87% or about 30% of the time, which broadly matched IMGT annotations. In a later analysis, about 17,000 TCR beta sequences were associated with specific HLA alleles at a false discovery rate of 0.05. A later genetic analysis associated a missense DCLRE1C variant with V-gene and J-gene trimming of TCR beta chains, and an independent cohort replicated the association. The earlier analysis of 587 of the donors excluded roughly 16 rarely observed V segments, including chromosome 9 orphons, because counts were too low. A later genetic analysis reported fewer N-insertions in productive TCRs among donors in an Asian-associated ancestry cluster than the 666-donor mean. Most TCR sequences were observed very rarely across donors, whereas some public TCRs were present in many individuals. Several of the top co-occurrence clusters appeared to be linked to parvovirus B19, influenza, CMV and Epstein-Barr virus, according to a later analysis. A later analysis found that TCR association rates varied across HLA loci, with DRB1 alleles showing the most associated TCRs and HLA-C alleles the fewest. In a later analysis, most CMV-associated TCR beta chains were found to appear HLA-restricted, with HLA associations seemingly driven largely by CMV exposure. HLA typing was unavailable for some donors at each locus, so association tests used only the typed subset.

V loses 2 bases at its end and J loses 7 bases; junction bases beyond the gene matches: 6. CDR3 length: 15 amino acids, cysteine to phenylalanine. The read is trimmed to its CDR3 DNA, 45 bases read in frame from base 1. Looking up the germline V gene (reference sequence) yields CDR1 WNHNN and CDR2 SYGVQD. This clone occurred once. Its specific antigen is unknown. Base-call qualities are not available, and no considerably larger clone is one nucleotide away. The sequence derives from a woman between 50 and 59 years old in good health and CMV-seropositive. The sequenced sample was PBMCs. The rearranged chain carries TRBV10-1 and TRBJ2-1; 9 nucleotides in the junction match TRBD2. In nucleotides, the sequence is TGCGCCAGCAGTGAGGGGGGTAGCGGGAGAAATGAGCAGTTCTTC. Its protein is CASSEGGSGRNEQFF.